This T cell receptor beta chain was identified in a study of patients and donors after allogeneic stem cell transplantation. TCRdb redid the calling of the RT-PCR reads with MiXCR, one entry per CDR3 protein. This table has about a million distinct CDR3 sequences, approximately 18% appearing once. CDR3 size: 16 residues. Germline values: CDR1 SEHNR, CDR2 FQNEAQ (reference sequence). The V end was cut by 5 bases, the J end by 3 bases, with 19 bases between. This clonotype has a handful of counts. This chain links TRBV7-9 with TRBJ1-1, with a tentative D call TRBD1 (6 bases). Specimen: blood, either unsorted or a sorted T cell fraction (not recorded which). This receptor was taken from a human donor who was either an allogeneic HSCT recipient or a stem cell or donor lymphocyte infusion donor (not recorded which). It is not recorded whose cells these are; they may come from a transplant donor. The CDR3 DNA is TGTGCCAGCAGCCAATCGTACAGGGTAGTAGACACTGAAGCTTTCTTT. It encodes CASSQSYRVVDTEAFF.